Below are 2 T cell receptor beta chains sequenced from a single sample in a study of cytomegalovirus exposure and HLA in healthy donors. Only in-frame clones appear in the TCRdb table, and some are missing; sequencing was by immunoSEQ multiplex PCR. The sample contains over 250,000 clones, roughly 85% of which appear only once. Specimen: PBMCs. These receptors were collected from a woman aged 18-29 years in good health and CMV-seronegative.

The chain has TRBV5-4 and TRBJ2-1; weak D call: TRBD2 (7 bases). Looked up from germline, CDR1 is SGHNT and CDR2 is YYREEE (reference sequence). Trimming took 0 bases from V and 7 from J, leaving 17 bases between them. This CDR3 has 16 amino acids. The CDR3, as DNA: TGTGCCAGCAGCTTGGCCTCTAGCGGAGGGGGAAATGAGCAGTTCTTC. Amino acids: CASSLASSGGGNEQFF. The variable domain in full, completed from reference TRBV5-4 and TRBJ2-1, reads ETGVTQSPTHLIKTRGQQVTLRCSSQSGHNTVSWYQQALGQGPQFIFQYYREEENGRGNFPPRFSGLQFPNYSSELNVNALELDDSALYLCASSLASSGGGNEQFFGPGTRLTVL.

This chain's CDR3 is CASSPLAGGGETQYF. Written as DNA, the CDR3 is TGCGCCAGCAGTCCACTAGCGGGAGGGGGGGAGACCCAGTACTTC. The chain is built from TRBV10-2 and TRBJ2-5, with 13 nucleotides matching TRBD2. V shed 5 bases and J 5 bases; nucleotides not matched to a gene: 5. CDR1 and CDR2 from the germline V gene are WSHSY and SAAADI. The CDR3 is 15 amino acids.